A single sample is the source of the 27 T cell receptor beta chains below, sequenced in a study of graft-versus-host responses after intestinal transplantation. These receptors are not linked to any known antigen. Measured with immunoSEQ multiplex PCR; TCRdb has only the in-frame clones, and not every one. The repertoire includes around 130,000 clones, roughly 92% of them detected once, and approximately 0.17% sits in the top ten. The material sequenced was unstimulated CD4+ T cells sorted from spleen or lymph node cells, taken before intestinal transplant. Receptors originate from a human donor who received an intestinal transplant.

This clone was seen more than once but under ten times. The DNA of the CDR3 is TGTGCCAGCAGCGAATCAGCGCCTTCCTACGAGCAGTACTTC. Translation gives CASSESAPSYEQYF. The gene calls are TRBV9 and TRBJ2-7; no clear D. This CDR3 is built from 14 residues. Trimming took off 3 bases at V and 1 base at J, with 11 bases between the two ends. Germline V gives CDR1 SGDLS, CDR2 YYNGEE.

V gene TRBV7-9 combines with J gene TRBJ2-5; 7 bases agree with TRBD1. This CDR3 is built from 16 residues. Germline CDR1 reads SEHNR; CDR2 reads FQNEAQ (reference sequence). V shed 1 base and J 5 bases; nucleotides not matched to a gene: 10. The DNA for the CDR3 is TGTGCCAGCAGCTTAGGTAGACAGGGCATTCGGGAGACCCAGTACTTC. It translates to CASSLGRQGIRETQYF.

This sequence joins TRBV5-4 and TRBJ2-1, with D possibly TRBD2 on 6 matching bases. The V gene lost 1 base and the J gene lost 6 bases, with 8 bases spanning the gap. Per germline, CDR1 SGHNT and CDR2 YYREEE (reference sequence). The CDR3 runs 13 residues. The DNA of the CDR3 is TGTGCCAGCAGCTTGTGGGGGGTCAATGAGCAGTTCTTC. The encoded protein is CASSLWGVNEQFF.

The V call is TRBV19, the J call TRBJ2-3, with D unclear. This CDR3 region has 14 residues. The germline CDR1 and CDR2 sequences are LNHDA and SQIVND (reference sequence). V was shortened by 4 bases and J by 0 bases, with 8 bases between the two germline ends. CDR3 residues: CASSNLRSTDTQYF. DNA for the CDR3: TGTGCCAGTAGTAACCTCCGAAGCACAGATACGCAGTATTTT.

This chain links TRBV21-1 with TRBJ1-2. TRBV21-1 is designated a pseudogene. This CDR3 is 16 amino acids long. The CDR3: CASSKALLTGYYGYTF. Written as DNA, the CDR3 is TGTGCCAGCAGCAAAGCGCTTCTAACGGGCTACTATGGCTACACCTTC.

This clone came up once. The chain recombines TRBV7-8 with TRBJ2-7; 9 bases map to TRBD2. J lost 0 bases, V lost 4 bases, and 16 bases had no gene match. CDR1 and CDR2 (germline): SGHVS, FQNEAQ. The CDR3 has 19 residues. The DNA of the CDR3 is TGTGCCAGCAGCTCCGGAGGGGTAGCGGGGGCCCAAAGCTCCTACGAGCAGTACTTC. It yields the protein CASSSGGVAGAQSSYEQYF.

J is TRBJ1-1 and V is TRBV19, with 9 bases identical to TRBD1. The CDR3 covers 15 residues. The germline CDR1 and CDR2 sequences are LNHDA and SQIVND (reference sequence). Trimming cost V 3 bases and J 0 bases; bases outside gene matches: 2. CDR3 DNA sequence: TGTGCCAGTAGTATGGGACAGGGATTGAACACTGAAGCTTTCTTT. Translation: CASSMGQGLNTEAFF.

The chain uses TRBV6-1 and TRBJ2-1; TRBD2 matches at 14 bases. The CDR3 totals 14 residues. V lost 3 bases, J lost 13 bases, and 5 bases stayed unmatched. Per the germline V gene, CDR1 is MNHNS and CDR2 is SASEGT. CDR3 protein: CASSDATSGGGQFF. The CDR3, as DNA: TGTGCCAGCAGTGACGCGACTAGCGGGGGGGGCCAGTTCTTC.

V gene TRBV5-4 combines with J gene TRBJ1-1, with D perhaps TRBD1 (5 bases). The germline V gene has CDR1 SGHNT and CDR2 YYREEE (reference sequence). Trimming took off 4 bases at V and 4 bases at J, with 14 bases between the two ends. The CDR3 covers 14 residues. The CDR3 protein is CASSNTGGGTEAFF. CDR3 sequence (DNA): TGTGCCAGCAGCAATACTGGGGGGGGCACTGAAGCTTTCTTT.

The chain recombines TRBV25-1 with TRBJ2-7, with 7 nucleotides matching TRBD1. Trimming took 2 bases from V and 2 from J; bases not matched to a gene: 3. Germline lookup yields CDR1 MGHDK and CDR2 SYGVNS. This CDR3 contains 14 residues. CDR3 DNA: TGTGCCAGCAGTGAAACAGGGGTTGCCTACGAGCAGTACTTC. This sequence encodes CASSETGVAYEQYF.

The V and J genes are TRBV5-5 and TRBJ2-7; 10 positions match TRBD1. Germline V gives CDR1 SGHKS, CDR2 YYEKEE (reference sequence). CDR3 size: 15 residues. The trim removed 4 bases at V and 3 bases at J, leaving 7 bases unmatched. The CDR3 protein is CASSRSGTGVYEQYF. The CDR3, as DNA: TGTGCCAGCAGCAGATCCGGGACAGGGGTCTACGAGCAGTACTTC.

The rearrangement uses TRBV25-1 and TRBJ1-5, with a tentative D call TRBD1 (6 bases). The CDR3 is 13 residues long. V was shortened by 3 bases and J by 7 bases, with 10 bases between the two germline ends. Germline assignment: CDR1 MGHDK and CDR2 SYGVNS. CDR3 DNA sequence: TGTGCCAGCAGTGATCCTGGGGGCCAGCCCCAGCATTTT. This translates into CASSDPGGQPQHF. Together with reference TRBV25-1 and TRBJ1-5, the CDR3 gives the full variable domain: EADIYQTPRYLVIGTGKKITLECSQTMGHDKMYWYQQDPGMELHLIHYSYGVNSTEKGDLSSESTVSRIRTEHFPLTLESARPSHTSQYLCASSDPGGQPQHFGDGTRLSIL.

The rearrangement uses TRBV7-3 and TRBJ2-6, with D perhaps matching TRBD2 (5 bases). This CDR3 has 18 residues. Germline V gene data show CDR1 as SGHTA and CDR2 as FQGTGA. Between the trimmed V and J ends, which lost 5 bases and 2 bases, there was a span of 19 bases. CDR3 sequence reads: CASSQRGYQFTGANVLTF. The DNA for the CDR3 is TGTGCCAGCAGCCAAAGAGGGTACCAGTTTACTGGGGCCAACGTCCTGACTTTC.

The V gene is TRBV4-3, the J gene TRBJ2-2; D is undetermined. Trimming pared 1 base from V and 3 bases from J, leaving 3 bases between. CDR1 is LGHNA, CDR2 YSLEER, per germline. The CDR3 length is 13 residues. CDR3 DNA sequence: TGCGCCAGCAGCCAAGCGGACACCGGGGAGCTGTTTTTT. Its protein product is CASSQADTGELFF.

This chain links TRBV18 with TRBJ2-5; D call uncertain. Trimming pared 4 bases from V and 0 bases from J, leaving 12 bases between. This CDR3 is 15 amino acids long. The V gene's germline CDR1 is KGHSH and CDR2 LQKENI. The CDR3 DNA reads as TGTGCCAGCTCACTGAACTTCGTCGACCAAGAGACCCAGTACTTC. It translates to CASSLNFVDQETQYF.

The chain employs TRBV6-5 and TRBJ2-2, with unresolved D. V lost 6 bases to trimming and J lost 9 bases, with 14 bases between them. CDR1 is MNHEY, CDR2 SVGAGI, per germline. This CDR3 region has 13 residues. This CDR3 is CASSPLVFRELFF. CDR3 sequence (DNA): TGTGCCAGCAGCCCGTTAGTATTCAGGGAGCTGTTTTTT.

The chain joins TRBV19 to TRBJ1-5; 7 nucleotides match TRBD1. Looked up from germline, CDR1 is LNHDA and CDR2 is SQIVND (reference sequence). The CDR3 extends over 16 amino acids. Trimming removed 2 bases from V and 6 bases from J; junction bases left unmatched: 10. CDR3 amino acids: CASSIWAGGDGQPQHF. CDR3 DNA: TGTGCCAGTAGTATATGGGCAGGGGGTGACGGTCAGCCCCAGCATTTT.

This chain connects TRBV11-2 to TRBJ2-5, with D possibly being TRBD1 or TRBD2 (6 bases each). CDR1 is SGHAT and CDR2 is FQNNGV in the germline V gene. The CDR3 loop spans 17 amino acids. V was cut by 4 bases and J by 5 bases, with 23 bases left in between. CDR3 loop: CASSSRAGGWVEETQYF. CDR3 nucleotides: TGTGCCAGCAGCTCCCGAGCCGGGGGCTGGGTGGAGGAGACCCAGTACTTC.

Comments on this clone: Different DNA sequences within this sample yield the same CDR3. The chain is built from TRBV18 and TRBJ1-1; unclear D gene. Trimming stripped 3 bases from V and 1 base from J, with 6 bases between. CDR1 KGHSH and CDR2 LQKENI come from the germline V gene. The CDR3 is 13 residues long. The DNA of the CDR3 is TGTGCCAGCTCACCCCGGGAGAACACTGAAGCTTTCTTT. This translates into CASSPRENTEAFF.

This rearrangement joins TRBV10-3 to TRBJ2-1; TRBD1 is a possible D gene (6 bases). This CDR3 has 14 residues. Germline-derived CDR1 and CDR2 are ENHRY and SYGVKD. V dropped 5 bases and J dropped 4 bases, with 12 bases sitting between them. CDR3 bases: TGTGCCATCAGTCAAACTAGGGGGTACAATGAGCAGTTCTTC. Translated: CAISQTRGYNEQFF.

CDR3 region: CASSPNNLPEAFF. In nucleotides, the CDR3 is TGTGCCAGCAGCCCAAACAACCTTCCTGAAGCTTTCTTT. The V gene is TRBV7-8, the J gene TRBJ1-1; D remains ambiguous. CDR1 is SGHVS, CDR2 FQNEAQ, per germline. Trimming pared 5 bases from V and 6 bases from J, leaving 13 bases between. CDR3 length: 13 amino acids.

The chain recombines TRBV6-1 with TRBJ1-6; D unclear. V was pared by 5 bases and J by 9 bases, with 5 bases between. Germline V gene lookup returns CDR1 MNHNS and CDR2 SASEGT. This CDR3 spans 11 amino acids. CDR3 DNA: TGTGCCAGCAGTTTAGGTTCACCCCTCCACTTT. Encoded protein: CASSLGSPLHF.

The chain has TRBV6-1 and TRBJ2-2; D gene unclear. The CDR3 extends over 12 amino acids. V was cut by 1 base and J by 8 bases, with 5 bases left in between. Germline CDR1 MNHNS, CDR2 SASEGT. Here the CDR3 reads CASSEGWGELFF. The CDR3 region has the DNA TGTGCCAGCAGTGAAGGTTGGGGGGAGCTGTTTTTT.

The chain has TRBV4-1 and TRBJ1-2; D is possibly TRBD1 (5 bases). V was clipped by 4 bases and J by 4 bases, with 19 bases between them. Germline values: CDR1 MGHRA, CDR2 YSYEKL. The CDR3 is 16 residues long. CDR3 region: CASSPPPGDGSYGYTF. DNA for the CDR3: TGCGCCAGCAGCCCCCCTCCGGGGGACGGCTCCTATGGCTACACCTTC.

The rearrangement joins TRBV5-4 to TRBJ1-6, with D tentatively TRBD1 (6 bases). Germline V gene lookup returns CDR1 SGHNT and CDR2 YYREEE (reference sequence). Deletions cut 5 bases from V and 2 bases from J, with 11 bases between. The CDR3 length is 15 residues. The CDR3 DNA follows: TGTGCCAGCAGTTATGGACAGACCTATAATTCACCCCTCCACTTT. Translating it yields CASSYGQTYNSPLHF.

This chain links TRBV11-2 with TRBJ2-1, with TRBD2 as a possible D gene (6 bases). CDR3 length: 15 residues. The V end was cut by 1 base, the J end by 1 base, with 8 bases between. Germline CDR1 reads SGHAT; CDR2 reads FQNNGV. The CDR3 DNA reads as TGTGCCAGCAGCTTAGTAGGGACTTCCTACAATGAGCAGTTCTTC. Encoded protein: CASSLVGTSYNEQFF.

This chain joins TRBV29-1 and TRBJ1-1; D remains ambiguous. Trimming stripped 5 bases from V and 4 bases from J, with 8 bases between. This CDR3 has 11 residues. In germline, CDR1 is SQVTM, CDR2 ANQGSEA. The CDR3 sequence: CSVWSGTEAFF. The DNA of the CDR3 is TGCAGCGTTTGGAGCGGCACTGAAGCTTTCTTT.